This T cell receptor (beta chain) was sequenced for a study of T cells in Graves' hyperthyroidism and ophthalmopathy (dated by TCRdb to between 2018 and 2021). General notes on the study: Peripheral blood samples were taken at the time of initial diagnosis, prior to any treatment. To identify distinguishing TCR V-J signatures, a discovery cohort of about 95 patients was used, comprising some 45 with Graves' ophthalmopathy and 57 with stable Graves' hyperthyroidism. An independent validation cohort of about 19 hyperthyroidism patients and approximately 17 patients who later progressed to ophthalmopathy tested prospective prediction of ophthalmopathy. For training and testing, the 100 or so patients in the discovery cohort were randomly divided in a 7:3 ratio. In about six Graves' hyperthyroidism patients, the study also compared T-cell repertoires from thyroid tissue with T-cell repertoires from blood. After blood sampling, hyperthyroidism patients were treated with methimazole at a starting dose of 30 mg daily, and ophthalmopathy patients were treated with high-dose intravenous methylprednisolone. The paper describes TCR Vbeta CDR3 sequencing of more than 120 peripheral blood samples, made up of under 50 ophthalmopathy patients, more than 70 hyperthyroidism patients and 17 progressor patients. Study-level results and caveats: In validation, the model predicted progression to ophthalmopathy with over 60% sensitivity and around 72% specificity, a median of 6.5 months before onset. Sample size was not statistically predetermined, and investigators were not blinded to group allocation. A 13 V-J signature model separated ophthalmopathy from stable hyperthyroidism, with nearly 90% sensitivity and 81.08% specificity in cross-validation and 80%/75% in testing. Most expanded thyroid clonotypes (frequency above 0.001) were also found in blood, which suggests that blood repertoires may mirror thyroid immune responses.

The CDR3 goes from the cysteine to the phenylalanine over 14 residues. Only the CDR3 portion is preserved as DNA: 42 bases, with reading frame beginning at the first base. The CDR1 and CDR2 encoded by the germline V gene are MDHEN and SYDVKM. The V end loses 2 bases and the J end loses 3 bases, and a stretch of 8 bases separates them. Hyperthyroidism patients were aged 18 to 65 years and newly diagnosed, with disease duration of less than 2 months. Patients with uncontrolled infections, other autoimmune diseases, pregnancy or lactation were excluded. Diagnoses were established on the basis of clinical symptoms, serum thyroxine and TRAb, thyroid ultrasound, and orbital computed tomography. Blood from progressor patients was drawn when they were first diagnosed with hyperthyroidism, before any ophthalmopathy symptoms appeared. PBMCs were separated from 10 ml of fresh peripheral blood using Ficoll-Paque density gradient centrifugation. Patients classed as progressors first received a Graves' hyperthyroidism diagnosis and then went on to develop ophthalmopathy during follow-up. Total RNA was extracted with Trizol reagent, and quality was checked on an Agilent 2100 Bioanalyzer.

This clonotype was seen more than once but under ten times. The specificity of this receptor is unknown. Base qualities are not recorded, but no much larger clone differs from it by a single base. TCR beta CDR3 regions were amplified from RNA transcripts. A first-round RT-PCR of the TCR CDR3 used the HTBI primer set with the Qiagen OneStep RT-PCR kit. A second multiplex PCR round built the libraries, followed by size selection and purification. The libraries were sequenced on an Illumina HiSeq2000 using paired-end 100 bp reads. The paper's processing steps were these. SOAPnuke was used to process the raw data, with reads discarded if the reads contained adapters or uncalled bases, had a mean Phred below 15, or lacked an exact constant-primer or identifier match. High-quality paired reads were merged using COPE v1.2.5, and each unique nucleotide sequence was defined as a clonotype. MiTCR v1.1 was used to align the clonotypes against IMGT TRBV, TRBD and TRBJ reference segments. Analysis was restricted to V-J combinations with a frequency above 0.0001, which covered over 98% of repertoires. A TCS score was defined as the ratio of F50 (clonal expansion) to E x V (chaos), with BLOSUM62-based TCRdist applied between CDR3 peptides within each V-J. Welch's t-statistics and random forest reduced around 520 V-J features to about 12, which were used in a naive Bayes classifier (R e1071). TCRdb reworked the public reads: Q25 trimming with fastp, MiXCR clone assembly, productive beta chains retained. All rows with the same CDR3 protein become a single entry with the most common DNA and genes. The V and J calls, along with clone size, are taken from TCRdb and not from the paper's own processing. A total of roughly 170,000 distinct CDR3 sequences appear in this sample, about 9.4% of them only once. Clones ranked in the top ten supply over 20% of the sample.

The sequenced sample consisted of blood. This chain is built from TRBV28 and TRBJ2-1; TRBD1 might be the D gene, on 6 matching bases. This clonotype was obtained from a woman younger than 30 with Graves' hyperthyroidism that later progressed to Graves' ophthalmopathy. The DNA sequence is as follows: TGTGCCAGCAGTTTACAGGGGTTCTACAATGAGCAGTTCTTC. This encodes CASSLQGFYNEQFF.